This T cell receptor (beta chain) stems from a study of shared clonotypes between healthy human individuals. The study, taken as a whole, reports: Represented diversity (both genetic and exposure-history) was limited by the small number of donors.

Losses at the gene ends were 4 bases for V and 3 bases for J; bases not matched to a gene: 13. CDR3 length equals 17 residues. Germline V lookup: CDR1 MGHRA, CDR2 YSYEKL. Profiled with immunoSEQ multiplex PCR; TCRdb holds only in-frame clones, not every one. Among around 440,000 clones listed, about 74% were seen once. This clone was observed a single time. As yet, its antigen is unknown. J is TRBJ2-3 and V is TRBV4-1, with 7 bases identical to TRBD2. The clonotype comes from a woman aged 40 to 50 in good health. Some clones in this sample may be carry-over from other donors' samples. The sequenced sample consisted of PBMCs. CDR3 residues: CASSLLGVAGLTDTQYF. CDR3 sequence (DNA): TGCGCCAGCAGCCTTCTAGGTGTAGCGGGCCTAACAGATACGCAGTATTTT.